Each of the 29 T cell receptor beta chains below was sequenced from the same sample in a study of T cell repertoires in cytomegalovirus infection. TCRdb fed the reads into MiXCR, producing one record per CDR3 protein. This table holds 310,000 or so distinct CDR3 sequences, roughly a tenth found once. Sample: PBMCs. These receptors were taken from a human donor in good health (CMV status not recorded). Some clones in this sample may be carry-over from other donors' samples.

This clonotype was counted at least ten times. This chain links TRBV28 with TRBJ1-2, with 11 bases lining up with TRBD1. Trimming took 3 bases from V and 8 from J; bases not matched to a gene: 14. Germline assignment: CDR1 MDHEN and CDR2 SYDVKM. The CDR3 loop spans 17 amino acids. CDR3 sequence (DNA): TGTGCCAGCAGTTTTTCATCTCGGACAGGGGGCATTGAAGGCTACACCTTC. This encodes CASSFSSRTGGIEGYTF.

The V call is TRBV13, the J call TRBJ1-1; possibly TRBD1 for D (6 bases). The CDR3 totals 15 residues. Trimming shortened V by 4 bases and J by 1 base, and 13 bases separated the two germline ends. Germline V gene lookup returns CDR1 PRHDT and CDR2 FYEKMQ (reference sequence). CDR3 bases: TGTGCCAGCAGCTCATATCTCAGGGGGAACACTGAAGCTTTCTTT. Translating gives CASSSYLRGNTEAFF. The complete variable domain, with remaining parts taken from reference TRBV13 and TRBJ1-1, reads AAGVIQSPRHLIKEKRETATLKCYPIPRHDTVYWYQQGPGQDPQFLISFYEKMQSDKGSIPDRFSAQQFSDYHSELNMSSLELGDSALYFCASSSYLRGNTEAFFGQGTRLTVV.

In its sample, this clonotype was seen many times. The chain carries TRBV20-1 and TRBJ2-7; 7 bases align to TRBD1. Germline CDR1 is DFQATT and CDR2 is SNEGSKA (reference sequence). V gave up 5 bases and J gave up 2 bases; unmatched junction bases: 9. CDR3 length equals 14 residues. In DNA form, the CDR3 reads TGCAGTGCTCTCCCCACAGGGGTGACCTACGAGCAGTACTTC. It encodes CSALPTGVTYEQYF.

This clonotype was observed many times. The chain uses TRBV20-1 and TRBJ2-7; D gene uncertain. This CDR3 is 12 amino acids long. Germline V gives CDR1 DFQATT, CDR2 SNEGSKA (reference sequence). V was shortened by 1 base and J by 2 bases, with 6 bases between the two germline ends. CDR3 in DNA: TGCAGTGCTAGAGCAGGACCCTACGAGCAGTACGTC. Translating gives CSARAGPYEQYV.

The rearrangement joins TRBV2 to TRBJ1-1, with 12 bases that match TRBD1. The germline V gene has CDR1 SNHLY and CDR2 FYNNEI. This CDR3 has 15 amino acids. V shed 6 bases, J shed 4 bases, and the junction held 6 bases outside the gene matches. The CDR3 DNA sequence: TGTGCCAGCAGGGGGGACAGGGGGCGAGGCACTGAAGCTTTCTTT. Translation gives CASRGDRGRGTEAFF.

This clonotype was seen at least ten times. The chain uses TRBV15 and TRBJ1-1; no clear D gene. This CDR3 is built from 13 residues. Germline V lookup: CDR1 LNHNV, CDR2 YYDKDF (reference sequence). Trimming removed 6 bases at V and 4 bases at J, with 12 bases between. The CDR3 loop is CATRGKGGTEAFF. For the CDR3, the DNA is TGTGCCACCAGGGGTAAGGGAGGCACTGAAGCTTTCTTT. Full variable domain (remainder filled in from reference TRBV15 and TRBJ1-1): DAMVIQNPRYQVTQFGKPVTLSCSQTLNHNVMYWYQQKSSQAPKLLFHYYDKDFNNEADTPDNFQSRRPNTSFCFLDIRSPGLGDTAMYLCATRGKGGTEAFFGQGTRLTVV.

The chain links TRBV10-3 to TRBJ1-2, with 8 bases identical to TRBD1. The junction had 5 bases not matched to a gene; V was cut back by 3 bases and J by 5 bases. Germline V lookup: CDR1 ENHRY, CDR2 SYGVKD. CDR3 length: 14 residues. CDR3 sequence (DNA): TGTGCCATCAGTGAAAAGGGACAGGAGTATGGCTACACCTTC. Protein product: CAISEKGQEYGYTF.

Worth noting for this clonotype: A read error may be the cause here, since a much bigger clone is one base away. This CDR3 is CSVLGKGWIERDTF. Written as DNA, the CDR3 is TGCAGTGTCTTAGGTAAAGGTTGGATCGAGAGGGACACCTTC. This chain joins TRBV20-1 and TRBJ1-2; D not certain. Germline CDR1 DFQATT, CDR2 SNEGSKA (reference sequence). V was shortened by 7 bases and J by 12 bases, with 27 bases between the two germline ends. This CDR3 is built from 14 residues.

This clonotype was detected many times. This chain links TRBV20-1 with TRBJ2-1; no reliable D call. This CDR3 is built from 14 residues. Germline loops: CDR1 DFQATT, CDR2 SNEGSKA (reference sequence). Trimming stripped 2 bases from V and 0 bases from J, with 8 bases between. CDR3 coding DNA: TGCAGTGCTAGACCCCTGAGCTCCTACAATGAGCAGTTCTTC. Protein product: CSARPLSSYNEQFF.

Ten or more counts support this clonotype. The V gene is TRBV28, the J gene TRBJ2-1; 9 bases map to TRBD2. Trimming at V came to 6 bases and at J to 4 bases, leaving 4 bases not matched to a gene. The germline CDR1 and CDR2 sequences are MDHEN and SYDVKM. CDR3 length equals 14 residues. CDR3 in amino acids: CASSLLAGYNEQFF. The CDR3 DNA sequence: TGTGCCAGCAGCTTACTAGCGGGTTACAATGAGCAGTTCTTC.

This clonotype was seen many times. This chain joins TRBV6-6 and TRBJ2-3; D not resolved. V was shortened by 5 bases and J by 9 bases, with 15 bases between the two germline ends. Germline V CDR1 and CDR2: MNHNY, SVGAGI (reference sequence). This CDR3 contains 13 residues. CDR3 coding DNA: TGTGCCAGCAGTCAAGAGGCCCCCCCCACGCAGTATTTT. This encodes CASSQEAPPTQYF.

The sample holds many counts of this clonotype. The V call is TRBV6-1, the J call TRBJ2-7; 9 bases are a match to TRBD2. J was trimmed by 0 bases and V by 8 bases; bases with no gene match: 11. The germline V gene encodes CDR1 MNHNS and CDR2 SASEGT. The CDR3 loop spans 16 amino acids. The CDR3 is CASERVRTSDSYEQYF. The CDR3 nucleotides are TGTGCCAGCGAGAGGGTGCGGACTAGCGACTCCTACGAGCAGTACTTC.

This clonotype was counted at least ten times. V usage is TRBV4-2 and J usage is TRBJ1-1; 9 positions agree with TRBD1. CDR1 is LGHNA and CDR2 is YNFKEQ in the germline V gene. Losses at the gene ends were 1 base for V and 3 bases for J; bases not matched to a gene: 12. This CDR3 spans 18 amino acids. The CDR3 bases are TGTGCCAGCAGCCAAGCTAACAGGGGGCCTAGGTCTGACACTGAAGCTTTCTTT. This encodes CASSQANRGPRSDTEAFF.

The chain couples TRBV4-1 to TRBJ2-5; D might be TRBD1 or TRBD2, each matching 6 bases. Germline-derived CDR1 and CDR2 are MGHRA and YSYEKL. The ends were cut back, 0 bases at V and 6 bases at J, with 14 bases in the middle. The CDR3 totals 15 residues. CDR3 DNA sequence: TGCGCCAGCAGCCAAGATAACTCGGGGGCGCAGACCCAGTACTTC. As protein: CASSQDNSGAQTQYF.

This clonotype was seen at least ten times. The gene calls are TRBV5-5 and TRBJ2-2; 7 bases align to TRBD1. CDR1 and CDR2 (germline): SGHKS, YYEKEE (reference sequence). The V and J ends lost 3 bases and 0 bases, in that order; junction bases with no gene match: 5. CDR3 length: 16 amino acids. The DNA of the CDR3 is TGTGCCAGCAGCTCTGGACAGGATTCGAACACCGGGGAGCTGTTTTTT. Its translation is CASSSGQDSNTGELFF.

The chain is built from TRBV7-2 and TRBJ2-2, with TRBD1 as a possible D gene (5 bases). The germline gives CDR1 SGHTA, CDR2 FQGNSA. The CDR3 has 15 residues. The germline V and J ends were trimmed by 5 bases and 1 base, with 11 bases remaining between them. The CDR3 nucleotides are TGTGCCAGCAGCCCAGGGTACCTGAACACCGGGGAGCTGTTTTTT. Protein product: CASSPGYLNTGELFF.

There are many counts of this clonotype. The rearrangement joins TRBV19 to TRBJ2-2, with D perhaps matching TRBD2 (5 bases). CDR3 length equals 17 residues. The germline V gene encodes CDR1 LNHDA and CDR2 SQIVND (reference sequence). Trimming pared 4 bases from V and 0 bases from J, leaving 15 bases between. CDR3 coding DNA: TGTGCCAGTAGTAGATGGAGGTTTGACCCGAACACCGGGGAGCTGTTTTTT. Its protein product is CASSRWRFDPNTGELFF.

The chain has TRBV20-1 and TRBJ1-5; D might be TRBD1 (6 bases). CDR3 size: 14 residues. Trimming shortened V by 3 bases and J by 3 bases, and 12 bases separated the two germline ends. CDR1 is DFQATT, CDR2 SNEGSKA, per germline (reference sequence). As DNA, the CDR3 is TGCAGTGCTAGGGCAGGGGATTACAATCAGCCCCAGCATTTT. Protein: CSARAGDYNQPQHF.

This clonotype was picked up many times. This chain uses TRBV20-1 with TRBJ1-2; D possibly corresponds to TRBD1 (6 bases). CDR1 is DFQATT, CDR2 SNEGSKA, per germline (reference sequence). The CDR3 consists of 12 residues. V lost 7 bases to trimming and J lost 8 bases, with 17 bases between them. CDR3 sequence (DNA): TGCAGTGTCAGGGGTCCAGGAGGGGGCTACACCTTC. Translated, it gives CSVRGPGGGYTF.

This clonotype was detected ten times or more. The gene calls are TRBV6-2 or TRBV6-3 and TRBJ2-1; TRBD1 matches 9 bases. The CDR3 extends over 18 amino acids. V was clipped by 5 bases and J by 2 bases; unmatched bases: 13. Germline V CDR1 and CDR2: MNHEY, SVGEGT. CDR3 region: CASSPDRGRPRTYNEQFF. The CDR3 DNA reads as TGTGCCAGCAGTCCGGACAGGGGACGCCCCCGCACCTACAATGAGCAGTTCTTC.

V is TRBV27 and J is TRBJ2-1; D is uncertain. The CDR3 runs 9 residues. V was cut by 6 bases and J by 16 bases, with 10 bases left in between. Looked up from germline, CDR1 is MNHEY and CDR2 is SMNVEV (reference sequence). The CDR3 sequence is CASSPAIFF. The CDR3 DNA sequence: TGTGCCAGCAGCCCGGCGATATTCTTC.

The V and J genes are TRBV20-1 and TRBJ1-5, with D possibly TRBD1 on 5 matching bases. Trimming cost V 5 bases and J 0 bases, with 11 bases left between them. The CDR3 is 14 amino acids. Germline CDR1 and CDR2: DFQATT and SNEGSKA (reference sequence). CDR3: CSAPARDSNQPQHF. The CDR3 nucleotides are TGCAGTGCTCCCGCCAGGGATAGCAATCAGCCCCAGCATTTT.

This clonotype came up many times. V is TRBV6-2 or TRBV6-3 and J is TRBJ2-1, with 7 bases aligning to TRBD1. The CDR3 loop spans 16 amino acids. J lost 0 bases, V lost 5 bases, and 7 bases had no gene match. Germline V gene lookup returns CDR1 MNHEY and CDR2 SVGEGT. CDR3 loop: CASSPRTGLSYNEQFF. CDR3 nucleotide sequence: TGTGCCAGCAGTCCAAGGACAGGCCTCTCCTACAATGAGCAGTTCTTC.

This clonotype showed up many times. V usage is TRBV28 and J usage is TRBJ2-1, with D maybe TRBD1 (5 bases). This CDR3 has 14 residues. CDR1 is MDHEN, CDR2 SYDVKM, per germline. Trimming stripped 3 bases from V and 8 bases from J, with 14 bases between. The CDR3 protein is CASSFEDVRDEQFF. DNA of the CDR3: TGTGCCAGCAGTTTCGAAGACGTCAGGGATGAGCAGTTCTTC. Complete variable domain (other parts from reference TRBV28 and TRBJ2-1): DVKVTQSSRYLVKRTGEKVFLECVQDMDHENMFWYRQDPGLGLRLIYFSYDVKMKEKGDIPEGYSVSREKKERFSLILESASTNQTSMYLCASSFEDVRDEQFFGPGTRLTVL.

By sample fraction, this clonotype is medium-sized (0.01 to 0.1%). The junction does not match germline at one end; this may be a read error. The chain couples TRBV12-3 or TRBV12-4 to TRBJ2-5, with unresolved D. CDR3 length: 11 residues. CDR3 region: CASSLGETQYF. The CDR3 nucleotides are TGTGCCAGCAGCTTAGGAGAGACCCAGTACTTC.

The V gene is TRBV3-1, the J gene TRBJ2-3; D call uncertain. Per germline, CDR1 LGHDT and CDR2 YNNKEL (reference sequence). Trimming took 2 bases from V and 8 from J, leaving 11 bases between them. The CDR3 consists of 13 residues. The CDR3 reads CASSQTRTSTQYF. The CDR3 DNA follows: TGTGCCAGCAGCCAAACTCGGACCTCTACGCAGTATTTT.

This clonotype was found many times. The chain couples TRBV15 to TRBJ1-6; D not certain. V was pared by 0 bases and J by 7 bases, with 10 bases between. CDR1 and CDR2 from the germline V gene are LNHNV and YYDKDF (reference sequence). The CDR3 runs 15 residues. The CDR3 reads CATSRDRGSNSPLHF. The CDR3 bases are TGTGCCACCAGCAGAGATCGAGGTTCCAATTCACCCCTCCACTTT.

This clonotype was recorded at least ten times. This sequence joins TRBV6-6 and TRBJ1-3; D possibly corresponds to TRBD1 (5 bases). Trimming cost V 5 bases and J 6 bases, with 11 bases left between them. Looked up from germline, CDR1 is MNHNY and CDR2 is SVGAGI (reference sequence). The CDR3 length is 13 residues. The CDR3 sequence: CASSVRDLNTIYF. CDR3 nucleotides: TGTGCCAGCAGTGTCCGGGACCTAAACACCATATATTTT.

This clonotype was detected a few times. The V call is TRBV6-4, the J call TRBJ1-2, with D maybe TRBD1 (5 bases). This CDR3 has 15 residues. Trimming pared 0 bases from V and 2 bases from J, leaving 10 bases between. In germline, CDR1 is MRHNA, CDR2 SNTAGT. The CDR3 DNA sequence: TGTGCCAGCAGTGACTCCTCTCGGGGGAACTATGGCTACACCTTC. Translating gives CASSDSSRGNYGYTF.